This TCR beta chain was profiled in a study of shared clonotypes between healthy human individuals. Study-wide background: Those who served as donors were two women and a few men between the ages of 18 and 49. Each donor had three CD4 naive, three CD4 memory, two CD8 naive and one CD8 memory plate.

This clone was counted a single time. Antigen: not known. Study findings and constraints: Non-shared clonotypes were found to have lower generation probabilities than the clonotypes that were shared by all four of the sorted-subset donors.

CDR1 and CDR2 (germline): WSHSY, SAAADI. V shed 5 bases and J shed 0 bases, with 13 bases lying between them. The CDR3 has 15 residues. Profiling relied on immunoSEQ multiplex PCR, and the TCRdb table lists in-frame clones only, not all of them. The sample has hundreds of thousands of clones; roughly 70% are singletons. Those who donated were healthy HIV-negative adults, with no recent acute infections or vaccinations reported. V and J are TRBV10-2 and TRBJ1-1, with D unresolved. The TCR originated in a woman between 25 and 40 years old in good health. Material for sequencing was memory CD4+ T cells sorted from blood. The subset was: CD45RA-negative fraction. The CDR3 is CASSNNRLLNTEAFF. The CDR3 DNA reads TGCGCCAGCAGTAACAACCGACTATTGAACACTGAAGCTTTCTTT.